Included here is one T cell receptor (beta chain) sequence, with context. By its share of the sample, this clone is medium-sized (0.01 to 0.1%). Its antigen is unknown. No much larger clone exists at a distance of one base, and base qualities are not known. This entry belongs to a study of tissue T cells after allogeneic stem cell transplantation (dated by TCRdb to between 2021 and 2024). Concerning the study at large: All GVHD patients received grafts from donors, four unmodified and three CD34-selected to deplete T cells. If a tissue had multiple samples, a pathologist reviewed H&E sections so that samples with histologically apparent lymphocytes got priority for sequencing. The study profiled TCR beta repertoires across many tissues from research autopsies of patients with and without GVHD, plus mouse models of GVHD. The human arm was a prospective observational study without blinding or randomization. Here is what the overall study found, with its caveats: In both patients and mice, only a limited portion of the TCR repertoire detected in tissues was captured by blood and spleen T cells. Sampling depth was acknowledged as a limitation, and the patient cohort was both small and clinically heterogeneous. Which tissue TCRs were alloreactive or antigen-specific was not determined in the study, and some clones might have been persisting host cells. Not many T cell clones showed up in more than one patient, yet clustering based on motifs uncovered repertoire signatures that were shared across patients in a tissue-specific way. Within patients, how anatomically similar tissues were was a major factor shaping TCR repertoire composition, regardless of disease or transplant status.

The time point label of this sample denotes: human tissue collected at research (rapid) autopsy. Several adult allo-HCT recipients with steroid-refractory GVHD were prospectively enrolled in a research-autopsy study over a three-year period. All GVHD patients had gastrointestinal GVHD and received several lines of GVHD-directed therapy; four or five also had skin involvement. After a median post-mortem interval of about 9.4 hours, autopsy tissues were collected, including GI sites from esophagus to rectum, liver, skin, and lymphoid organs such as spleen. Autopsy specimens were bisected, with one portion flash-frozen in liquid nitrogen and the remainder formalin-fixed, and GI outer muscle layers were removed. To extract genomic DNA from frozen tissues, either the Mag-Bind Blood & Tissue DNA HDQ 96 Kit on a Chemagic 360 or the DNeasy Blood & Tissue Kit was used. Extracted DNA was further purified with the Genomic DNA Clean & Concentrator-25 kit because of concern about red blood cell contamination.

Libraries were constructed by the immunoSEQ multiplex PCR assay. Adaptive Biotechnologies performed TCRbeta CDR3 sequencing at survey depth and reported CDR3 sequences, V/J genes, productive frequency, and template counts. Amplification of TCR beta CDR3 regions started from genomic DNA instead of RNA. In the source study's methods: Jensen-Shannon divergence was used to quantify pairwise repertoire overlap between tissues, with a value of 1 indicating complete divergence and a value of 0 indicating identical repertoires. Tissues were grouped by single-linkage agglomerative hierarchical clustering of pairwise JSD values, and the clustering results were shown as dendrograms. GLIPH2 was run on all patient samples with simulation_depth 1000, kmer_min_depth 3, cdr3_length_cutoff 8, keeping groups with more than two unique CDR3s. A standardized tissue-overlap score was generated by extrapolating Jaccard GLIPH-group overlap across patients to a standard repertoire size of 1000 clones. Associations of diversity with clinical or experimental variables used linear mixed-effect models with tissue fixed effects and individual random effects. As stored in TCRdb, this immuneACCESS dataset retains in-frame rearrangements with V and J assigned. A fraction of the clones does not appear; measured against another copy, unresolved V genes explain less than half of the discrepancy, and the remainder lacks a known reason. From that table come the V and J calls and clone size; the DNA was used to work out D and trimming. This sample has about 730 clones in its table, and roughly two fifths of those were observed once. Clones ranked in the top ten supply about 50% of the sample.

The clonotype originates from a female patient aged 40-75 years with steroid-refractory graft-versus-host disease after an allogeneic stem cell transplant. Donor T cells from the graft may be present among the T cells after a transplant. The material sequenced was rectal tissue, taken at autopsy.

In nucleotide form, the sequence is TGTGCCAGCAGCCAAGGGCGGGGGGCTAGCACAGATACGCAGTATTTT. Its amino acids are CASSQGRGASTDTQYF. The chain is encoded by TRBV4-2 joined to TRBJ2-3, with 8 central nucleotides matching TRBD2. V is cut back by 1 base and J by 0 bases, with 3 bases in the junction unmatched. CDR1 LGHNA and CDR2 YNFKEQ were looked up in the germline V gene. Inclusive of the bounding cysteine and phenylalanine, the CDR3 is 16 residues long. Solely the CDR3 DNA is kept, with 48 bases framed from the first base.